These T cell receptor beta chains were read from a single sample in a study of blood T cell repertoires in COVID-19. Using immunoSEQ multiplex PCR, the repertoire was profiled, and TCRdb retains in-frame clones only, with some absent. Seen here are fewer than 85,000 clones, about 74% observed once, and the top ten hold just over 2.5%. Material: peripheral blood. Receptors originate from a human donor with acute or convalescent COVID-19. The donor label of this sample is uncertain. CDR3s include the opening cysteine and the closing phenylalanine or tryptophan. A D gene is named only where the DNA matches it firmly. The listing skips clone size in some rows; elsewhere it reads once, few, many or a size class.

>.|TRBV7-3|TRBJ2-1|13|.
CASSLNRDNEQFF
TGTGCCAGCAGCCTCAACAGGGACAATGAGCAGTTCTTC
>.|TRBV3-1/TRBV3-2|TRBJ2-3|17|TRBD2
CASSQVRGGGFTDTQYF
TGTGCCAGCAGCCAAGTTAGAGGCGGGGGGTTCACAGATACGCAGTATTTT
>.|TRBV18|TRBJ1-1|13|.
CASSPWAGTEAFF
TGTGCCAGCTCACCATGGGCTGGCACTGAAGCTTTCTTT
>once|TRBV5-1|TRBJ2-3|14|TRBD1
CASKLGQGTDTQYF
TGCGCCAGCAAGCTGGGACAGGGCACAGATACGCAGTATTTT
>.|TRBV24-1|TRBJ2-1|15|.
CATSGTASSYNEQFF
TGTGCCACCAGTGGGACAGCAAGCTCCTACAATGAGCAGTTCTTC
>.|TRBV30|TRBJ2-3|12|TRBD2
CAWNQREETQYF
TGTGCCTGGAACCAGCGGGAGGAAACGCAGTATTTT
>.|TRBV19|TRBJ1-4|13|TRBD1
CASSVTGVGKLFF
TGTGCCAGTAGTGTAACAGGGGTCGGAAAACTGTTTTTT
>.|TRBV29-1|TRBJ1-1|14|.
CSVRREAVNTEAFF
TGCAGCGTTAGGAGGGAAGCGGTGAACACTGAAGCTTTCTTT
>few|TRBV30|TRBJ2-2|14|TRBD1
CAWKGQGGYGELFF
TGTGCCTGGAAAGGACAGGGGGGATACGGGGAGCTGTTTTTT
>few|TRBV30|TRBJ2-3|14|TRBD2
CAWSGGREEDTQYF
TGTGCCTGGAGTGGTGGGCGGGAGGAGGATACGCAGTATTTT
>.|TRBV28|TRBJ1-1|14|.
CASSGQISSTEAFF
TGTGCCAGCAGTGGACAGATTTCAAGCACTGAAGCTTTCTTT
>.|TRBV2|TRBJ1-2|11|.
CASSGQFGYTF
TGTGCCAGCAGCGGACAGTTTGGCTACACCTTC
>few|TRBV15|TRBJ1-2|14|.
CATSRPGGTYGYTF
TGTGCCACCAGCAGACCCGGAGGGACCTATGGCTACACCTTC
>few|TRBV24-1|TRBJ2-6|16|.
CATSEAGARGANVLTF
TGTGCCACCAGTGAGGCGGGGGCGAGAGGGGCCAACGTCCTGACTTTC
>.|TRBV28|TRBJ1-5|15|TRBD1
CASSLLGGPYQPQHF
TGTGCCAGCAGTTTACTAGGGGGCCCTTATCAGCCCCAGCATTTT
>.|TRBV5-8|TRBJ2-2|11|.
CASKRRGELFF
TGTGCCAGCAAGCGTCGCGGGGAGCTGTTTTTT
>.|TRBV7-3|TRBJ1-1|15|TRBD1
CASSPDRGRVTEAFF
TGTGCCAGCAGCCCAGACAGGGGGCGAGTCACTGAAGCTTTCTTT
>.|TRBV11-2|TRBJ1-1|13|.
CASSLRRATEAFF
TGTGCCAGCAGCTTACGCAGGGCCACTGAAGCTTTCTTT
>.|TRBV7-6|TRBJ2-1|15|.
CASSFYSGAYNEQFF
TGTGCCAGCAGCTTTTATTCAGGGGCTTACAATGAGCAGTTCTTC
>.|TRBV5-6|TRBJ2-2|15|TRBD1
CASSQGDMDAGELFF
TGTGCCAGCAGCCAGGGGGACATGGATGCCGGGGAGCTGTTTTTT
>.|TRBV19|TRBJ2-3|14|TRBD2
CASSTGLATDTQYF
TGTGCCAGTAGTACCGGACTAGCCACAGATACGCAGTATTTT
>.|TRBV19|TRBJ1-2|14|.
CASSEGGEGYGYTF
TGTGCCAGTAGCGAAGGAGGGGAGGGCTATGGCTACACCTTC
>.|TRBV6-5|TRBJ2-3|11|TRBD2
CASREREAQYF
TGTGCCAGCAGGGAGCGGGAGGCGCAGTATTTT
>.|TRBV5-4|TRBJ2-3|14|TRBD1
CASSPGTVRDTQYF
TGTGCCAGCAGCCCCGGGACAGTTAGAGATACGCAGTATTTT
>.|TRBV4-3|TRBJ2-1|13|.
CASSRQAYNEQFF
TGCGCCAGCAGTCGACAAGCCTACAATGAGCAGTTCTTC
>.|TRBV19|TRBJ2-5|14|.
CASSIRTRGETQYF
TGTGCCAGTAGTATAAGGACCCGGGGAGAGACCCAGTACTTC
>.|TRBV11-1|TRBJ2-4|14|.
CASSEMSAKNIQYF
TGTGCCAGCAGCGAGATGTCGGCCAAAAACATTCAGTACTTC
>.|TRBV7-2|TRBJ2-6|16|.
CASSFRQNSGANVLTF
TGTGCCAGCAGCTTCAGACAGAACTCTGGGGCCAACGTCCTGACTTTC
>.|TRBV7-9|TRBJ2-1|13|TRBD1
CASSSTGGEEQFF
TGTGCCAGCAGCTCTACAGGGGGTGAGGAGCAGTTCTTC
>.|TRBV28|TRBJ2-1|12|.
CASSLRVGEQFF
TGTGCCAGCAGTTTACGGGTTGGTGAGCAGTTCTTC
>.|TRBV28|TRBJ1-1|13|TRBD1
CASIRQGSTEAFF
TGTGCCAGCATCAGACAGGGGAGCACTGAAGCTTTCTTT
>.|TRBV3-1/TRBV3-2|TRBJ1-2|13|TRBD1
CASTLQGAGGYTF
TGTGCCAGCACCCTGCAGGGGGCTGGAGGCTACACCTTC
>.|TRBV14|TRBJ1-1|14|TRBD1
CASSQVGTGGFAFF
TGTGCCAGCAGCCAAGTCGGGACAGGGGGCTTCGCTTTCTTT
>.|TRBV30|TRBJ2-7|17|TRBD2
CAWRWKTGLADSYEQYF
TGTGCCTGGAGGTGGAAAACGGGACTAGCGGATTCCTACGAGCAGTACTTC
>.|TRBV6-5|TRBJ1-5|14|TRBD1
CASSYDRGEQPQHF
TGTGCCAGCAGTTATGACAGGGGAGAGCAGCCCCAGCATTTT
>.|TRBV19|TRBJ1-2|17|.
CASSMGSLRLANYGYTF
TGTGCCAGTAGTATGGGCAGCCTACGCTTAGCTAACTATGGCTACACCTTC
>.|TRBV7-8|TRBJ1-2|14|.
CASSLLGQIYGYTF
TGTGCCAGCAGCCTCTTAGGACAGATCTATGGCTACACCTTC